A single sample gave rise to the 29 T cell receptor beta chains below, sequenced in a study of blood T cell repertoires in COVID-19. Libraries were prepared by immunoSEQ multiplex PCR; TCRdb keeps only in-frame clonotypes and omits some of them. Here the sample spans 35,000 to 50,000 clones, around 88% being singletons. Sequencing input: peripheral blood. The receptors here all came from a human donor in a cohort sampled during active COVID-19.

The gene calls are TRBV18 and TRBJ1-1; D possibly corresponds to TRBD1 (6 bases). In germline, CDR1 is KGHSH, CDR2 LQKENI. The germline V and J ends were trimmed by 2 bases and 3 bases, with 16 bases remaining between them. This CDR3 is built from 16 residues. The CDR3 DNA reads as TGTGCCAGCTCACCATCCACCTTGCGGGGGCACACTGAAGCTTTCTTT. Its protein is CASSPSTLRGHTEAFF.

In this sample, this clone turned up once. The V gene is TRBV18, the J gene TRBJ2-1; maybe TRBD2 (6 bases). Germline assignment: CDR1 KGHSH and CDR2 LQKENI. This CDR3 region has 15 residues. Trimming stripped 2 bases from V and 5 bases from J, with 13 bases between. CDR3: CASSPSGGGNNEQFF. Here the CDR3 DNA reads TGTGCCAGCTCACCAAGCGGTGGGGGGAACAATGAGCAGTTCTTC.

The chain uses TRBV12-3 or TRBV12-4 and TRBJ2-1; maybe TRBD2 (6 bases). This CDR3 spans 13 amino acids. V was trimmed by 2 bases and J by 9 bases, leaving 11 bases between them. CDR3 coding DNA: TGTGCCAGCAGTTTATACGGGGAGGTTGAGCAGTTCTTC. This translates into CASSLYGEVEQFF.

Here the CDR3 DNA reads TGTGCCACCAGGAAGGACAGGGATAAGTTCGAGCAGTACTTC. Translated, it gives CATRKDRDKFEQYF. This chain connects TRBV24-1 to TRBJ2-7; 8 nucleotides agree with TRBD1. Germline lookup yields CDR1 KGHDR and CDR2 SFDVKD. The ends lost 7 bases at V and 6 bases at J; junction bases unmatched: 10. There are 14 residues in the CDR3.

This clone has only one observation. V usage is TRBV30 and J usage is TRBJ2-5, with 14 bases that match TRBD2. This CDR3 region has 14 residues. Germline assignment: CDR1 GTSNPN and CDR2 SVGIG (reference sequence). Trimming removed 5 bases from V and 4 bases from J; junction bases left unmatched: 3. For the CDR3, the DNA is TGTGCCTGGGTAGGGACTAGCGGGAGAGAGACCCAGTACTTC. The encoded protein is CAWVGTSGRETQYF.

This chain connects TRBV25-1 to TRBJ2-3; 10 bases align to TRBD2. This CDR3 comprises 15 residues. Germline CDR1 is MGHDK and CDR2 is SYGVNS. After removal of 7 bases from V and 4 bases from J, the junction contained 8 bases not matched to a gene. The CDR3 here is CASTSLSGGADTQYF. CDR3 in DNA: TGTGCCAGCACAAGTTTAAGCGGGGGGGCAGATACGCAGTATTTT.

The V and J genes are TRBV7-2 and TRBJ1-1; 9 nucleotides match TRBD1. The CDR3 sequence is 16 residues long. The junction had 12 bases not matched to a gene; V was cut back by 5 bases and J by 5 bases. Germline V lookup: CDR1 SGHTA, CDR2 FQGNSA. The CDR3 DNA follows: TGTGCCAGCAGCCCTACCGGACAGGGGTTGGGGACTGAAGCTTTCTTT. Encoded protein: CASSPTGQGLGTEAFF.

This chain joins TRBV28 and TRBJ2-2; 8 bases line up with TRBD1. The germline gives CDR1 MDHEN, CDR2 SYDVKM. The CDR3 loop spans 16 amino acids. V lost 5 bases to trimming and J lost 5 bases; unmatched junction nucleotides: 10. DNA for the CDR3: TGTGCCAGCAGTCCCCAGGACAGGGAAGGGACCGGGGAGCTGTTTTTT. This encodes CASSPQDREGTGELFF.

This clone was recorded a few times. V and J are TRBV12-3 or TRBV12-4 and TRBJ1-2; D may be TRBD1 (6 bases). This CDR3 has 12 residues. Trimming took off 5 bases at V and 10 bases at J, with 14 bases between the two ends. The CDR3 protein is CASSRTVIDYTF. CDR3 coding DNA: TGTGCCAGCAGTAGGACAGTCATCGACTACACCTTC.

This clone was recorded once. The V and J genes are TRBV15 and TRBJ1-3; D is perhaps TRBD1 (5 bases). Germline V gives CDR1 LNHNV, CDR2 YYDKDF (reference sequence). Trimming took 0 bases from V and 1 from J, leaving 7 bases between them. The CDR3 contains 15 residues. The CDR3 region has the DNA TGTGCCACCAGCAGAGACTCAGGGTCTGGAAACACCATATATTTT. Protein product: CATSRDSGSGNTIYF.

V and J are TRBV5-1 and TRBJ2-1, with a weak D call TRBD2 (5 bases). The germline V and J ends were trimmed by 0 bases and 10 bases, with 14 bases remaining between them. The CDR3 spans 14 residues. The germline CDR1 and CDR2 sequences are SGHRS and YFSETQ. CDR3 in amino acids: CASSLAQQADEQFF. The CDR3 nucleotides are TGCGCCAGCAGCTTGGCCCAGCAAGCGGACGAGCAGTTCTTC.

The chain links TRBV5-1 to TRBJ2-1; 14 bases are a match to TRBD2. The CDR3 spans 17 residues. V lost 4 bases and J lost 3; bases outside the gene matches: 6. CDR1 is SGHRS and CDR2 is YFSETQ in the germline V gene. Written as DNA, the CDR3 is TGCGCCAGCAGCCTTGGACTAGCGGGGGGTGGCTACAATGAGCAGTTCTTC. This encodes CASSLGLAGGGYNEQFF.

This chain uses TRBV27 with TRBJ2-7; D is possibly TRBD2 (5 bases). This CDR3 comprises 14 residues. V dropped 5 bases and J dropped 3 bases, with 14 bases sitting between them. From germline, CDR1 is MNHEY and CDR2 SMNVEV (reference sequence). In DNA form, the CDR3 reads TGTGCCAGCAGTGCGCCGGGGAAAGGCTACGAGCAGTACTTC. Translating it yields CASSAPGKGYEQYF.

The V and J genes are TRBV25-1 and TRBJ2-3, with 15 positions matching TRBD2. The trim removed 8 bases at V and 3 bases at J, leaving 3 bases unmatched. The CDR3 totals 15 residues. The germline CDR1 and CDR2 sequences are MGHDK and SYGVNS. The CDR3 region has the DNA TGTGCCAGCGGGGGGACTAGCGGGAGGACAGATACGCAGTATTTT. Translation: CASGGTSGRTDTQYF.

This clone was picked up one time. The V and J genes are TRBV4-2 and TRBJ2-3, with 12 positions matching TRBD2. Germline V CDR1 and CDR2: LGHNA, YNFKEQ. J lost 3 bases, V lost 4 bases, and 5 bases had no gene match. The CDR3 consists of 16 residues. The CDR3 here is CASSPRTSGVTDTQYF. The DNA of the CDR3 is TGTGCCAGCAGCCCCCGGACTAGCGGGGTGACAGATACGCAGTATTTT.

J is TRBJ1-1 and V is TRBV28; no definite D call. V dropped 1 base and J dropped 4 bases, with 7 bases sitting between them. The CDR3 has 13 residues. CDR1 and CDR2 from the germline V gene are MDHEN and SYDVKM. The CDR3: CASSLYRGTEAFF. The CDR3 DNA sequence: TGTGCCAGCAGTTTATATCGGGGCACTGAAGCTTTCTTT.

This chain joins TRBV7-9 and TRBJ2-1; TRBD2 agrees at 7 bases. The J segment lost 2 bases and the V segment lost 5 bases, leaving 12 bases of the junction unmatched. This CDR3 region has 17 residues. In germline, CDR1 is SEHNR, CDR2 FQNEAQ (reference sequence). The CDR3 region is CASSQDSGSGTYNEQFF. The CDR3, as DNA: TGTGCCAGCAGCCAGGATAGCGGGTCAGGGACCTACAATGAGCAGTTCTTC.

The rearrangement joins TRBV7-2 to TRBJ2-1, with a possible D match to TRBD2 (5 bases). Germline CDR1 reads SGHTA; CDR2 reads FQGNSA. The CDR3 sequence is 14 residues long. Trimming shortened V by 0 bases and J by 8 bases, and 11 bases separated the two germline ends. This chain's CDR3 is CASSLARLAHEQFF. The CDR3 DNA follows: TGTGCCAGCAGCTTAGCTCGGCTAGCCCATGAGCAGTTCTTC.

The chain recombines TRBV19 with TRBJ2-7; possible D gene TRBD1, 5 bases. CDR1 is LNHDA, CDR2 SQIVND, per germline (reference sequence). V was pared by 1 base and J by 3 bases, with 10 bases between. The CDR3 contains 14 residues. The CDR3 bases are TGTGCCAGTAGTATAGCCGGACACCTCTACGAGCAGTACTTC. Encoded protein: CASSIAGHLYEQYF.

J is TRBJ1-1 and V is TRBV18; 9 positions agree with TRBD1. Germline values: CDR1 KGHSH, CDR2 LQKENI. V dropped 3 bases and J dropped 2; count of bases not matched to a gene: 10. This CDR3 has 17 residues. CDR3 nucleotide sequence: TGTGCCAGCTCACCTAGAGACAGGGGGAATATTAACACTGAAGCTTTCTTT. Residues: CASSPRDRGNINTEAFF.

The table lists this clone with a few counts. This chain joins TRBV10-1 and TRBJ1-5; D gene uncertain. Looked up from germline, CDR1 is WNHNN and CDR2 is SYGVQD (reference sequence). Trimming cost V 9 bases and J 0 bases, with 21 bases left between them. The CDR3 extends over 17 amino acids. CDR3 residues: CASPKEGGCVSNQPQHF. As DNA, the CDR3 is TGCGCCAGTCCCAAGGAGGGAGGATGCGTTAGCAATCAGCCCCAGCATTTT.

The CDR3 loop is CASSAARGDTRGGYTF. The CDR3 DNA is TGTGCCAGCAGTGCCGCCCGGGGGGACACCAGGGGTGGCTACACCTTC. V usage is TRBV6-1 and J usage is TRBJ1-2, with D perhaps TRBD1 (6 bases). Trimming left V 4 bases short and J 7 bases short, with 22 bases between. The germline V gene encodes CDR1 MNHNS and CDR2 SASEGT. The CDR3 runs 16 residues.

The V gene is TRBV19, the J gene TRBJ1-3; D is unresolved. This CDR3 comprises 14 residues. V lost 9 bases and J lost 0, with 12 bases in between. CDR1 is LNHDA, CDR2 SQIVND, per germline (reference sequence). CDR3: CASSPGDSGNTIYF. The CDR3 region has the DNA TGTGCCAGCAGTCCAGGCGACTCTGGAAACACCATATATTTT. The complete variable domain, with remaining parts taken from reference TRBV19 and TRBJ1-3, reads DGGITQSPKYLFRKEGQNVTLSCEQNLNHDAMYWYRQDPGQGLRLIYYSQIVNDFQKGDIAEGYSVSREKKESFPLTVTSAQKNPTAFYLCASSPGDSGNTIYFGEGSWLTVV.

This chain joins TRBV6-6 and TRBJ1-1, with TRBD1 matching 7 bases. Germline V gene lookup returns CDR1 MNHNY and CDR2 SVGAGI (reference sequence). The CDR3 consists of 14 residues. V lost 6 bases and J lost 7; bases outside the gene matches: 11. DNA for the CDR3: TGTGCCAGCAGCCCGTACCGGGACAGTCATGAAGCTTTCTTT. Translated: CASSPYRDSHEAFF.

J is TRBJ1-3 and V is TRBV19; D unresolved. V shed 5 bases and J shed 4 bases, with 6 bases lying between them. Germline CDR1 is LNHDA and CDR2 is SQIVND (reference sequence). This CDR3 spans 12 amino acids. CDR3 loop: CASSEFGNTIYF. CDR3 bases: TGTGCCAGTAGTGAGTTCGGAAACACCATATATTTT.

This clone showed up just once. The chain couples TRBV5-1 to TRBJ1-2, with D perhaps matching TRBD1 (5 bases). The CDR3 contains 15 residues. The germline V gene has CDR1 SGHRS and CDR2 YFSETQ. Deletions cut 4 bases from V and 4 bases from J, with 17 bases between. The CDR3 nucleotides are TGCGCCAGCAGCCCGGGCCGACGTGACAGCTATGGCTACACCTTC. Encoded protein: CASSPGRRDSYGYTF. Looking up the rest from reference TRBV5-1 and TRBJ1-2 gives the full variable domain: KAGVTQTPRYLIKTRGQQVTLSCSPISGHRSVSWYQQTPGQGLQFLFEYFSETQRNKGNFPGRFSGRQFSNSRSEMNVSTLELGDSALYLCASSPGRRDSYGYTFGSGTRLTVV.

The chain uses TRBV6-5 and TRBJ2-1; no clear D gene. The V gene lost 0 bases and the J gene lost 0 bases, with 9 bases spanning the gap. Per the germline V gene, CDR1 is MNHEY and CDR2 is SVGAGI. The CDR3 extends over 16 amino acids. The CDR3 loop is CASSYSMESSYNEQFF. CDR3 coding DNA: TGTGCCAGCAGTTACTCGATGGAGAGCTCCTACAATGAGCAGTTCTTC.

CDR3 coding DNA: TGTGCCAGTAGTTCCAGGGGGGATCAGCCCCAGCATTTT. As protein: CASSSRGDQPQHF. This chain links TRBV19 with TRBJ1-5; TRBD1 matches 7 bases. The V gene end was trimmed by 5 bases and the J gene end by 5 bases; junction bases not matched to a gene: 3. This CDR3 region has 13 residues. Germline V gene data show CDR1 as LNHDA and CDR2 as SQIVND (reference sequence).

The CDR3 loop is CASSSGTGSTEAFF. Here the CDR3 DNA reads TGTGCCAGCAGCTCCGGGACAGGGTCCACTGAAGCTTTCTTT. The gene calls are TRBV7-3 and TRBJ1-1; 9 nucleotides align to TRBD1. V lost 4 bases and J lost 4; bases outside the gene matches: 4. From germline, CDR1 is SGHTA and CDR2 FQGTGA. This CDR3 is 14 amino acids long.